This section outlines one T cell receptor beta chain sequence together with its context. Original data processing: Estimation of nucleated cell counts was performed using reference gene primer amplification. Assay used: immunoSEQ multiplex PCR; TCRdb lists only in-frame clones, some missing. V, J and clone size were drawn from that table, and D and trimming were deduced from the DNA. The sample lists some 140,000 clones; 70% to 90% were seen once. The source of the sample is a study of blood T cell repertoires in COVID-19. Study at large: Both acute and convalescent COVID-19 samples were obtained from the United States, Italy and Spain. PBMCs, B-cell-depleted T cells, or T cells provided the cDNA or gDNA that made up the material.

This receptor was obtained from a woman between 45 and 60 years old who had recovered from COVID-19. The sample taken for sequencing was peripheral blood.

The CDR3 sequence is CASSLAGGPTRVDTQYF. In nucleotides, the CDR3 is TGTGCCAGCAGTTTAGCGGGAGGCCCCACCCGGGTAGATACGCAGTATTTT. The rearrangement joins TRBV28 to TRBJ2-3; TRBD2 matches at 8 bases. The germline V gene has CDR1 MDHEN and CDR2 SYDVKM. Trimming at V came to 2 bases and at J to 5 bases, leaving 12 bases not matched to a gene. The CDR3 runs to 17 residues.